Listed below are T cell receptor beta chains from one sample, sequenced in a study of blood T cell repertoires in COVID-19. Sequenced by immunoSEQ multiplex PCR; TCRdb stores in-frame clones only, minus some. The table has 120,000 or so clones, 90% seen once. The sequenced sample was peripheral blood. Source of these receptors: a man in his fifties or sixties with active COVID-19. Both conserved end residues are part of each CDR3. The D gene is left open where the match is weak. Size is omitted from some rows. Given values are once, few, many or a class for expanded clones.

TRBJ2-1,.,.,TRBV2,CASGGGRSSYNEQFF,TGTGCCAGCGGAGGGGGCCGTAGCTCCTACAATGAGCAGTTCTTC
TRBJ2-1,.,.,TRBV7-9,CASSLNSNEQFF,TGTGCCAGCAGCTTAAACTCGAATGAGCAGTTCTTC
TRBJ1-1,.,.,TRBV6-5,CASSPKRRGNTEAFF,TGTGCCAGCAGCCCAAAGAGGAGGGGGAACACTGAAGCTTTCTTT
TRBJ2-2,TRBD2,.,TRBV7-2,CASSLGLAGVTGELFF,TGTGCCAGCAGCCTGGGACTAGCGGGAGTCACCGGGGAGCTGTTTTTT
TRBJ2-5,.,.,TRBV19,CASSIRYARVQETQYF,TGTGCCAGTAGTATTCGTTACGCGCGGGTACAAGAGACCCAGTACTTC
TRBJ1-1,TRBD1,.,TRBV7-2,CASSLGTGLEAFF,TGTGCCAGCAGCTTAGGGACAGGGCTTGAAGCTTTCTTT
TRBJ1-2,TRBD1,.,TRBV14,CASSPQGAAGYTF,TGTGCCAGCAGCCCGCAGGGGGCGGCTGGCTACACCTTC
TRBJ1-5,.,.,TRBV6-2/TRBV6-3,CASSHTRQPQHF,TGTGCCAGCAGTCACACTAGGCAGCCCCAGCATTTT
TRBJ2-2,.,.,TRBV3-1/TRBV3-2,CASGRRASAGELFF,TGTGCCAGCGGAAGGCGGGCATCCGCCGGGGAGCTGTTTTTT
TRBJ2-3,.,.,TRBV3-1/TRBV3-2,CASSLFSTDTQYF,TGTGCCAGCAGCCTCTTTAGCACAGATACGCAGTATTTT
TRBJ1-4,TRBD1,.,TRBV6-2/TRBV6-3,CASSPTQPGQGYEKLFF,TGTGCCAGCAGCCCTACTCAGCCGGGACAGGGTTATGAAAAACTGTTTTTT
TRBJ1-4,.,.,TRBV3-1/TRBV3-2,CASSPPYRGSKEKLFF,TGTGCCAGCAGCCCCCCGTACCGGGGTTCAAAAGAAAAACTGTTTTTT
TRBJ2-1,.,.,TRBV3-1/TRBV3-2,CASRQGPSTYNEQFF,TGTGCCAGCAGACAGGGACCGTCGACCTACAATGAGCAGTTCTTC
TRBJ1-3,.,.,TRBV6-5,CAESQGHSSGNTIYF,TGTGCCGAAAGTCAGGGGCACAGCTCTGGAAACACCATATATTTT
TRBJ1-6,TRBD1,.,TRBV5-1,CASSLGTGVNSPLHF,TGCGCCAGCAGCTTGGGGACAGGGGTTAATTCACCCCTCCACTTT
TRBJ2-3,.,once,TRBV5-5,CASSQSPGVTDTQYF,TGTGCCAGCAGTCAAAGCCCAGGGGTGACAGATACGCAGTATTTT